Listed below are T cell receptor beta chains from one sample, sequenced in a study of T cell repertoires in cytomegalovirus infection. TCRdb re-analysed the reads in MiXCR, keeping a single row per CDR3 protein. The table shows some 180,000 distinct CDR3 sequences, with roughly 20% occurring only once. The source material was PBMCs. All receptors derive from a human donor in good health (CMV status not recorded). Some clones in this sample may be carry-over from other donors' samples. Both conserved end residues are part of each CDR3. The D gene is left open where the match is weak. Rows give clone size only sometimes, using once, few, many, or a class for an expanded clone.

CDR3 protein	CDR3 DNA	J gene	D gene	CDR3 length	V gene	clone size
CASSLDPVGETQYF	TGTGCCAGCAGCTTAGACCCGGTGGGGGAGACCCAGTACTTC	TRBJ2-5	.	14	TRBV11-2	many
CSVAVGGRQETQYF	TGCAGCGTTGCGGTTGGGGGGAGGCAAGAGACCCAGTACTTC	TRBJ2-5	.	14	TRBV29-1	few
CASSSEGQIDGELFF	TGTGCCAGCAGCTCGGAGGGCCAGATAGACGGGGAGCTGTTTTTT	TRBJ2-2	.	15	TRBV5-4	.
CASSPTSTDTQYF	TGTGCCAGCAGCCCTACTAGCACAGATACGCAGTATTTT	TRBJ2-3	.	13	TRBV5-6	few
CASSLGSTESQPQHF	TGTGCCAGCAGCTTGGGCAGCACGGAATCCCAGCCCCAGCATTTT	TRBJ1-5	.	15	TRBV7-9	.
CASRREGGIEGGLFF	TGTGCCAGTAGACGCGAGGGCGGTATAGAGGGGGGGCTGTTTTTT	TRBJ2-2	.	15	TRBV19	.
CASSLAGLGIRETQYF	TGTGCCAGCAGCTTAGCAGGACTAGGAATAAGAGAGACCCAGTACTTC	TRBJ2-5	TRBD2	16	TRBV7-8	many
CASSGDRVSDDYTF	TGTGCCAGCAGCGGTGACAGGGTATCTGATGACTACACCTTC	TRBJ1-2	TRBD1	14	TRBV7-2	.
CASSFGGFAGANVLTF	TGTGCCAGCAGCTTCGGGGGTTTCGCTGGGGCCAACGTCCTGACTTTC	TRBJ2-6	.	16	TRBV5-4	many
CASSYSRESPTADTQYF	TGTGCCAGCAGTTACTCCAGGGAGTCACCCACCGCAGATACGCAGTATTTT	TRBJ2-3	.	17	TRBV6-6	.
CASSEDPGTSAYEQYF	TGTGCCAGCAGTGAAGACCCCGGGACTAGCGCCTACGAGCAGTACTTC	TRBJ2-7	TRBD2	16	TRBV27	many
CAIGTGTRRDTQYF	TGTGCCATCGGTACCGGGACCCGGAGGGATACGCAGTATTTT	TRBJ2-3	.	14	TRBV12-3/TRBV12-4	.
CASSLGGTGITGELFF	TGTGCCAGCAGCTTGGGGGGGACAGGGATCACCGGGGAGCTGTTTTTT	TRBJ2-2	TRBD1	16	TRBV5-4	.
CSASPQSGNTIYF	TGCAGTGCTAGCCCCCAGTCTGGAAACACCATATATTTT	TRBJ1-3	.	13	TRBV20-1	.
CASRGGGQPQHF	TGTGCCAGTAGAGGCGGCGGGCAGCCCCAGCATTTT	TRBJ1-5	.	12	TRBV19	.
CASSNRQGSYEQYF	TGTGCCAGCAGCAACCGACAAGGCTCCTACGAGCAGTACTTC	TRBJ2-7	.	14	TRBV3-1	.
CASSPTQGANNEQFF	TGTGCCAGCAGTCCGACCCAGGGGGCTAACAATGAGCAGTTCTTC	TRBJ2-1	TRBD1	15	TRBV12-3/TRBV12-4	few
CASRINPGDSNQPQHF	TGTGCCAGCAGAATCAATCCAGGGGATAGCAATCAGCCCCAGCATTTT	TRBJ1-5	.	16	TRBV6-1	.
CASSLNRGGTGELFF	TGTGCCAGCAGTCTGAACAGGGGTGGTACCGGGGAGCTGTTTTTT	TRBJ2-2	TRBD1	15	TRBV12-3/TRBV12-4	.
CASSLRQSNEQFF	TGTGCCAGCAGCTTAAGACAAAGCAATGAGCAGTTCTTC	TRBJ2-1	.	13	TRBV7-6	many
CASNRGSNEQFF	TGTGCCAGTAACAGGGGGAGTAATGAGCAGTTCTTC	TRBJ2-1	TRBD1	12	TRBV28	few
CASSQASGRERTDTQYF	TGCGCCAGCAGCCAAGCTTCCGGGAGGGAGAGGACAGATACGCAGTATTTT	TRBJ2-3	TRBD2	17	TRBV4-1	few
CASSARTGHYGYTF	TGTGCCAGCAGCGCACGGACAGGGCACTATGGCTACACCTTC	TRBJ1-2	TRBD1	14	TRBV7-2	many
CASSWTGGSVGNTEAFF	TGTGCCAGCAGCTGGACAGGGGGGTCCGTCGGGAACACTGAAGCTTTCTTT	TRBJ1-1	TRBD1	17	TRBV7-3	medium-sized
CASSLRDRGLYEQYF	TGTGCCAGCAGCCTCCGGGACAGGGGGCTTTACGAGCAGTACTTC	TRBJ2-7	TRBD1	15	TRBV7-8	many
CASSAGARETQYF	TGTGCCAGCAGCGCAGGAGCTCGAGAGACCCAGTACTTC	TRBJ2-5	.	13	TRBV7-3	many
CASSLKTDTQYF	TGTGCCAGCAGTCTAAAAACAGATACGCAGTATTTT	TRBJ2-3	.	12	TRBV6-2/TRBV6-3	many
CASSLDRQVYGYTF	TGTGCCAGCAGCCTAGACCGACAGGTCTATGGCTACACCTTC	TRBJ1-2	.	14	TRBV5-4	.
CATSEKGNGFYNAQFF	TGTGCCACCAGTGAAAAGGGAAATGGGTTCTACAATGCGCAGTTCTTC	TRBJ2-1	.	16	TRBV24-1	once
CASSPGGVEQYF	TGTGCCAGCAGCCCGGGGGGGGTTGAGCAGTACTTC	TRBJ2-7	TRBD2	12	TRBV5-4	.
CASSLRDTDQKYF	TGTGCCAGCAGCCTCCGGGACACCGATCAGAAGTACTTC	TRBJ2-7	.	13	TRBV5-5	many
CASSLLIANYGYTF	TGCGCCAGCAGCCTTTTGATCGCAAACTATGGCTACACCTTC	TRBJ1-2	.	14	TRBV23-1	few
CASSPGLAGPYNEQFF	TGTGCCAGCAGCCCGGGACTAGCGGGCCCATACAATGAGCAGTTCTTC	TRBJ2-1	TRBD2	16	TRBV14	few
CASSPTSYEQYF	TGTGCCAGCAGTCCCACATCCTACGAGCAGTACTTC	TRBJ2-7	.	12	TRBV6-2/TRBV6-3	.
CASSSTRGDYGYTF	TGTGCCAGCAGCTCTACCCGGGGCGACTATGGCTACACCTTC	TRBJ1-2	.	14	TRBV7-2	many
CAISESRTVDQHF	TGTGCCATCAGTGAGTCCCGGACGGTAGACCAGCATTTT	TRBJ1-5	.	13	TRBV10-3	few
CASTSWGRANQETQYF	TGTGCCAGCACCTCCTGGGGTCGTGCGAACCAAGAGACCCAGTACTTC	TRBJ2-5	.	16	TRBV6-1	many
CASERGDTQYF	TGTGCCAGCGAGCGGGGAGATACGCAGTATTTT	TRBJ2-3	TRBD2	11	TRBV7-9	few
CASSLMGITEAFF	TGTGCCAGCAGCTTAATGGGGATCACTGAAGCTTTCTTT	TRBJ1-1	.	13	TRBV7-3	many
CASSPPGRGTYEQYF	TGTGCCAGCTCACCGCCGGGACGCGGAACCTACGAGCAGTACTTC	TRBJ2-7	.	15	TRBV18	.
CASSLSLSYEQYF	TGTGCCAGCAGCCTGAGCCTCTCCTACGAGCAGTACTTC	TRBJ2-7	.	13	TRBV28	few
CASRKTGGTGELFF	TGTGCCAGCAGAAAAACAGGGGGCACCGGGGAGCTGTTTTTT	TRBJ2-2	TRBD1	14	TRBV11-2	few
CASSQNPSLAGLPNEQFF	TGTGCCAGCAGCCAGAACCCCTCCCTAGCGGGACTTCCCAATGAGCAGTTCTTC	TRBJ2-1	TRBD2	18	TRBV4-2	.
CASSLTQGFSNEQFF	TGTGCCAGCAGTCTAACACAGGGGTTCTCCAATGAGCAGTTCTTC	TRBJ2-1	TRBD1	15	TRBV6-1	many
CAWNRDAGEGYTNTEAFF	TGTGCCTGGAATCGGGACGCGGGGGAGGGGTACACGAACACTGAAGCTTTCTTT	TRBJ1-1	.	18	TRBV30	few
CASSSAGTNQETQYF	TGCGCCAGCAGCTCCGCCGGGACTAACCAAGAGACCCAGTACTTC	TRBJ2-5	TRBD2	15	TRBV5-1	.
CASSDSGRGWSTGELFF	TGCGCCAGCAGTGACAGTGGTAGGGGGTGGAGCACCGGGGAGCTGTTTTTT	TRBJ2-2	.	17	TRBV10-2	.
CAGGLGRHEQYF	TGTGCCGGGGGATTAGGGCGCCACGAGCAGTACTTC	TRBJ2-7	.	12	TRBV2	.
CASSEPIIYEQYF	TGTGCCAGCAGCGAACCGATCATCTACGAGCAGTACTTC	TRBJ2-7	.	13	TRBV11-2	many
CASSASRRDRDSGANVLTF	TGTGCCAGCAGTGCCTCCCGTCGGGACAGGGACTCTGGGGCCAACGTCCTGACTTTC	TRBJ2-6	TRBD1	19	TRBV25-1	.
CASSLATGFWTSGANVLTF	TGTGCCAGCAGCTTAGCCACAGGGTTTTGGACCTCTGGGGCCAACGTCCTGACTTTC	TRBJ2-6	.	19	TRBV7-8	.
CATSRPPRIERNSPLHF	TGTGCCACCAGCAGACCCCCCCGGATAGAAAGGAATTCACCCCTCCACTTT	TRBJ1-6	.	17	TRBV15	.
CAWSQYTDTQYF	TGTGCCTGGAGTCAATACACAGATACGCAGTATTTT	TRBJ2-3	.	12	TRBV30	.
CASSPPRLVYEQFF	TGTGCCAGCAGTCCCCCACGACTAGTGTATGAGCAGTTCTTC	TRBJ2-1	.	14	TRBV12-3/TRBV12-4	many
CASSLATSGGPQFF	TGTGCCAGCAGCTTAGCGACTAGCGGGGGGCCCCAGTTCTTC	TRBJ2-1	TRBD2	14	TRBV7-2	many